A single TCR beta chain is shown here with its context. The target antigen is unknown. V gave up 3 bases and J gave up 6 bases, with 11 bases separating them. The CDR3 sequence is 13 residues long. From germline, CDR1 is MDHEN and CDR2 SYDVKM. Source study methods: A per-sample median of about 100,000 TCRs was observed, with counts ranging from 23,224 to 690,600. Via MiXCR, TCRdb re-called the RACE reads, giving one row per CDR3 protein. These V and J calls rely on TCRdb rather than the paper's analysis. The sample contains about 40,000 distinct CDR3 sequences, 8% to 9% of which appear only once. These data belong to a study of human T cells and chemical hapten exposure. Findings of the study overall: Sensitizing to DPC left TCRs with a frequency above 1 in 1000 unaltered.

The time point: patch test 2, 6 weeks after DPC sensitization. As to treatment: therapeutic diphenylcyclopropenone sensitization with weekly scalp DPC. The authors' total RNA extraction used unfractionated whole blood. The sequences come from whole blood, collected in connection with sensitization to the hapten diphenylcyclopropenone (DPC). The TCR originated in a woman aged 40 to 50 with alopecia areata. Some clones in this sample may be carry-over from other donors' samples. The chain links TRBV28 to TRBJ1-2; D uncertain. CDR3 DNA: TGTGCCAGCAGTTTCGTGACCGCTGATGGCTACACCTTC. Residues: CASSFVTADGYTF.